The T cell receptor beta chain described here comes from a study of T-cell memory formation after mild COVID-19 (dated by TCRdb to 2020 to 2023). At the level of the whole study: TCR sequence clusters from the two donors were largely donor specific. Longitudinal TCRalpha and TCRbeta repertoire sequencing tracked T-cell clones expanding and contracting after mild COVID-19 in two donors. The cohort comprised two young, previously healthy adult volunteers, one female and one male. Summary of the overall study and its limitations: Whether the second-wave clones peaking on day 37 were SARS-CoV-2 specific was not confirmed. Contracting CD4+ clones appeared mostly in the CM and EM memory subsets, whereas CD8+ clones were enriched in EMRA. From day 15 to 85, contracting clones showed balanced CD4/CD8 phenotypes, whereas a second wave of clones that expanded from day 15 to 37 leaned towards CD4+. The study included only two mild cases, and larger cohorts that include severe cases with pre-infection samples were judged to be necessary. The detection of some responding clones in pre-infection memory suggests that pre-existing cross-reactive memory T cells joined the SARS-CoV-2 response.

PBMCs were isolated by Ficoll-Paque density gradient centrifugation. On this clonotype itself: There is no known antigen for this receptor. The record has no base qualities; no much larger clone is one base away.

The CDR3, cysteine through phenylalanine, is 13 amino acids long. Of all the DNA, just the CDR3 is kept, 39 bases in frame from base 1. The germline V gene encodes CDR1 MNHEY and CDR2 SVGEGT. Trimmed from V: 6 bases; trimmed from J: 3 bases; junction bases lacking a gene match: 2. Data came from an Illumina NovaSeq 6000. TCRalpha and TCRbeta cDNA libraries were constructed by 5'RACE with constant-segment primers, with sample barcodes and unique molecular identifiers being introduced. Trizol reagent was used to extract RNA from every sample. Amplification of the libraries took two PCR steps, and the second step added a second sample barcode plus Illumina TruSeq adapters. The libraries were sequenced on an Illumina NovaSeq using 2 x 150 bp paired-end reads. The study's processing was this. The reads were demultiplexed and collapsed into UMI-guided consensus sequences using migec v1.2.7. With mixcr v2.1.11, UMI consensuses were aligned to TRA and TRB V and J templates and assembled into clonotypes. A clonotype was counted as expanded or contracted only when both edgeR and NoisET called the clonotype significant, with the noise models trained on biological replicates. For edgeR calls, the thresholds were a false discovery rate-adjusted p below 0.01 and a log2 fold-change of 1. PCA with hierarchical clustering of max-normalized trajectories of the 1000 most abundant clonotypes was used as exploratory dynamics analysis. The CD4 or CD8 phenotype of responding clones was assigned using the separately sequenced CD4+ and CD8+ repertoires. TCRdb trimmed public reads at Q25 via fastp, called clones via MiXCR and kept in-frame beta chains. Entries are consolidated by CDR3 protein sequence, retaining the most common genes and DNA. TCRdb's processing, not the authors', yielded these V and J calls. The sample table records hundreds of thousands of distinct CDR3 sequences; 14% of these occur just once. Around a fifth of the sample is in the top ten clones.

The rearrangement joined TRBV6-2 or TRBV6-3 to TRBJ2-3; 8 bases in the junction line up with TRBD1. The TCR originated in a man younger than 35 who had mild COVID-19 (a few samples of this study predate the infection). The sample titles of this study are shuffled in the database, so cell type and time point are left out; the donor was told from shared clones. Input material: PBMCs or a T cell subset sorted from them (not recorded which). The CDR3 protein is CASRRQGTDTQYF. The sequenced DNA: TGTGCCAGCAGACGACAGGGGACAGATACGCAGTATTTT.